The 17 T cell receptor beta chains below come from one sample, sequenced in a study of cytomegalovirus exposure and HLA in healthy donors. A multiplex PCR was run with 60 Vbeta primers and 13 Jbeta primers. The table came from immunoSEQ multiplex PCR; TCRdb's copy has only in-frame clones and leaves some out. The sample carries 90,000 to 150,000 clones, roughly 80% recorded once. Sequencing input: PBMCs. The origin of the receptors is a woman in her twenties or thirties in good health and CMV-seropositive.

The gene calls are TRBV2 and TRBJ1-4, with D hard to call. This CDR3 spans 15 amino acids. CDR1 SNHLY and CDR2 FYNNEI come from the germline V gene. V was cut by 3 bases and J by 3 bases, with 11 bases left in between. Here the CDR3 reads CASSDLFRANEKLFF. The CDR3 DNA sequence: TGTGCCAGCAGTGATCTGTTTAGAGCTAATGAAAAACTGTTTTTT.

The V gene is TRBV6-5, the J gene TRBJ2-1; D might be TRBD2 (6 bases). Germline V gene lookup returns CDR1 MNHEY and CDR2 SVGAGI. The CDR3 covers 14 residues. Between the trimmed V and J ends, which lost 6 bases and 10 bases, there was a span of 19 bases. The CDR3 is CASRPGPTEGEQFF. In nucleotides, the CDR3 is TGTGCCAGCAGACCTGGACCCACGGAGGGGGAGCAGTTCTTC.

Worth noting for this clone: One junction end disagrees with the germline gene, perhaps due to a read error. The chain joins TRBV9 to TRBJ1-2; perhaps TRBD1 as D (5 bases). The germline V gene encodes CDR1 SGDLS and CDR2 YYNGEE. There are 15 residues in the CDR3. CDR3 residues: CASTVGVTANYGYTF. CDR3 DNA sequence: TGTGCCAGCACCGTAGGGGTAACAGCTAACTATGGCTACACCTTC.

J is TRBJ2-2 and V is TRBV4-3; TRBD1 aligns across 8 bases. The CDR3 extends over 15 amino acids. CDR1 and CDR2 (germline): LGHNA, YSLEER. With 3 bases clipped from V and 5 bases from J, the junction kept 5 bases outside the gene matches. The CDR3 nucleotides are TGCGCCAGCAGCCAGGACAGGGTAGAGACCGGGGAGCTGTTTTTT. Residues: CASSQDRVETGELFF.

The gene calls are TRBV2 and TRBJ1-1; the match to TRBD1 covers 8 bases. Germline V gene lookup returns CDR1 SNHLY and CDR2 FYNNEI. This CDR3 has 15 residues. The V segment lost 8 bases and the J segment 5 bases; nucleotides outside the gene matches: 13. The CDR3 DNA is TGTGCCAGCCAAAGAGACAACAGGGGGTATACTGAAGCTTTCTTT. It codes for CASQRDNRGYTEAFF.

This chain uses TRBV9 with TRBJ2-1; D gene unclear. V was trimmed by 4 bases and J by 3 bases, leaving 8 bases between them. Germline V gene sequence: CDR1 SGDLS, CDR2 YYNGEE. This CDR3 spans 13 amino acids. DNA of the CDR3: TGTGCCAGCAGCCTCCGGGTCTACAATGAGCAGTTCTTC. The encoded protein is CASSLRVYNEQFF.

V is TRBV12-5 and J is TRBJ2-5, with D maybe TRBD2 (6 bases). The V gene lost 4 bases and the J gene lost 5 bases, with 14 bases spanning the gap. The CDR3 covers 14 residues. The germline gives CDR1 LGHNT, CDR2 FRNRAP. This CDR3 reads CASGSKGTQETQYF. In nucleotides, the CDR3 is TGTGCTAGTGGTTCAAAAGGGACTCAGGAGACCCAGTACTTC.

This chain joins TRBV5-6 and TRBJ2-1; 10 nucleotides line up with TRBD2. The CDR3 is made up of 16 amino acids. Germline CDR1 and CDR2: SGHDT and YYEEEE. Unmatched junction bases numbered 10, after V lost 3 bases and J lost 7 bases. CDR3 bases: TGTGCCAGCAGCTACGGAGCGGGGGGGCCATGGAATGAGCAGTTCTTC. Translation: CASSYGAGGPWNEQFF. Drawing the rest from reference TRBV5-6 and TRBJ2-1, the complete variable domain is DAGVTQSPTHLIKTRGQQVTLRCSPKSGHDTVSWYQQALGQGPQFIFQYYEEEERQRGNFPDRFSGHQFPNYSSELNVNALLLGDSALYLCASSYGAGGPWNEQFFGPGTRLTVL.

The rearrangement links TRBV9 to TRBJ2-7; perhaps TRBD2 as D (5 bases). CDR3 length: 13 amino acids. Per germline, CDR1 SGDLS and CDR2 YYNGEE. Deletions cut 0 bases from V and 5 bases from J, with 9 bases between. CDR3 bases: TGTGCCAGCAGCGTAGGGCCCGGGGACGAGCAGTACTTC. Amino acids: CASSVGPGDEQYF.

The sample holds a few counts of this clone. The chain recombines TRBV4-3 with TRBJ1-2, with TRBD1 identical over 8 bases. The CDR3 is 15 amino acids. V dropped 1 base and J dropped 4; count of bases not matched to a gene: 5. CDR1 LGHNA and CDR2 YSLEER come from the germline V gene. CDR3: CASSQGGTGLYGYTF. The CDR3 bases are TGCGCCAGCAGCCAAGGAGGGACAGGCCTCTATGGCTACACCTTC.

The CDR3 coding sequence is TGTGCCAGCAGGTACCAGGCGAACACTGAAGCTTTCTTT. Translating gives CASRYQANTEAFF. This chain connects TRBV27 to TRBJ1-1; D not resolved. V lost 6 bases and J lost 1, with 9 bases in between. The CDR3 extends over 13 amino acids. Per germline, CDR1 MNHEY and CDR2 SMNVEV (reference sequence).

This rearrangement joins TRBV5-6 to TRBJ1-3, with no clear D. V lost 5 bases and J lost 2, with 8 bases in between. The CDR3 consists of 13 residues. Germline CDR1 and CDR2: SGHDT and YYEEEE. The CDR3 DNA reads as TGTGCCAGCAGTTCGGGTGCTGGAAACACCATATATTTT. Protein sequence: CASSSGAGNTIYF.

This chain connects TRBV5-1 to TRBJ2-2, with 11 bases aligning to TRBD1. Germline CDR1 and CDR2: SGHRS and YFSETQ. V lost 6 bases, J lost 5 bases, and 9 bases stayed unmatched. This CDR3 contains 16 residues. CDR3 loop: CASTDLGTGGTGELFF. CDR3 DNA sequence: TGCGCCAGCACCGACCTAGGGACAGGGGGGACCGGGGAGCTGTTTTTT.

The chain links TRBV7-9 to TRBJ2-2; D uncertain. This CDR3 is 17 amino acids long. The germline gives CDR1 SEHNR, CDR2 FQNEAQ (reference sequence). Trimming cost V 6 bases and J 1 base, with 18 bases left between them. Here the CDR3 DNA reads TGTGCCAGCAGTTATAATTCCGGGTTCAGGAACACCGGGGAGCTGTTTTTT. Translating it yields CASSYNSGFRNTGELFF.

This clone was seen a few times. The chain has TRBV6-6 and TRBJ2-5; D possibly corresponds to TRBD2 (6 bases). The J call may be faulty, since TRBJ2-7 better matches the DNA end. Per germline, CDR1 MNHNY and CDR2 SVGAGI (reference sequence). The CDR3 is made up of 15 amino acids. The CDR3, as DNA: TGTGCCAGCAGGCAAGCCGGGGGTACAACCTACGAGCAGTACTTC. As protein: CASRQAGGTTYEQYF.

The gene calls are TRBV5-1 and TRBJ2-5; D is unresolved. The closer fit of TRBJ2-7 to the DNA end suggests the J call may be wrong. Looked up from germline, CDR1 is SGHRS and CDR2 is YFSETQ. The CDR3 length is 12 residues. Here the CDR3 reads CASSFVGDEQYF. The CDR3 region has the DNA TGCGCCAGCAGCTTCGTGGGCGACGAGCAGTACTTC.

In its sample, this clone was seen a few times. The chain links TRBV6-4 to TRBJ2-2, with D hard to call. The CDR3 spans 13 residues. Germline values: CDR1 MRHNA, CDR2 SNTAGT. Trimming removed 0 bases from V and 7 bases from J, with 6 bases in between. CDR3 in amino acids: CASSDSEFGELFF. CDR3 DNA sequence: TGTGCCAGCAGTGACTCCGAGTTCGGGGAGCTGTTTTTT.